Described below is a single TCR beta chain sequence and its context. Its target is not known. This entry comes from a study of PD-1 blockade in classical Hodgkin lymphoma. Using immunoSEQ multiplex PCR, the repertoire was profiled, and TCRdb retains in-frame clones only, with some absent. This sample has almost 100,000 clones, with approximately 92% found just once. General study results and limits: Exclusion was the outcome for patients who began nivolumab under 1 year after ASCT. While CD8+ TCR diversity did not rise significantly by C4D1, CD4+ TCR diversity did. Newly diagnosed patients had diversity similar to the baseline diversity of complete responders.

Germline V gene lookup returns CDR1 SGHDT and CDR2 YYEEEE. This CDR3 is built from 14 residues. Trimming shortened V by 4 bases and J by 5 bases, and 16 bases separated the two germline ends. Every single patient, without exception, relapsed after autologous stem cell transplantation, and brentuximab vedotin exposure varied. V gene TRBV5-6 combines with J gene TRBJ2-7; tentatively, D is TRBD1 or TRBD2 (6 bases each). The sequencing here drew on peripheral blood mononuclear cells (PBMCs), taken at baseline. This TCR derives from a human donor with classical Hodgkin lymphoma. The CDR3 sequence is CASSAPRGRDEQYF. In nucleotides, the CDR3 is TGTGCCAGCAGCGCGCCTCGGGGGCGAGACGAGCAGTACTTC. Variable domain in full (rest from reference TRBV5-6 and TRBJ2-7): DAGVTQSPTHLIKTRGQQVTLRCSPKSGHDTVSWYQQALGQGPQFIFQYYEEEERQRGNFPDRFSGHQFPNYSSELNVNALLLGDSALYLCASSAPRGRDEQYFGPGTRLTVT.